The present T cell receptor beta chain was sequenced within a study of monozygotic twins with cystic fibrosis. Study in general: With approximately 15 PCR cycles, barcoded libraries came from three micrograms of fragmented DNA. Study-level points and caveats: In 13 of 16 pairs, V gene usage was closest to the co-twin's. Median Simpson clonality of 0.0095 suggested naive T cells predominated. Nucleotide-identical clonotype sharing was significantly higher within monozygotic CF twin pairs than between unrelated CF individuals.

This clone was detected only a few times. Its antigen is currently unknown. Clones were sequenced by immunoSEQ multiplex PCR, and TCRdb holds only the in-frame ones, with some missing. Altogether tens of thousands of clones are present, about 93% being singletons, with the ten largest covering around 0.19%. With 5 bases clipped from V and 3 bases from J, the junction kept 5 bases outside the gene matches. This CDR3 region has 14 residues. The germline CDR1 and CDR2 sequences are LNHDA and SQIVND (reference sequence). This TCR came from a boy aged 2 to 10 with cystic fibrosis. The sequencing sample was made of blood. The chain uses TRBV19 and TRBJ1-1, with 8 bases matching TRBD1. CDR3 bases: TGTGCCAGTAGTGCACAGGGGGGAGACACTGAAGCTTTCTTT. Protein product: CASSAQGGDTEAFF.